Presented here are 3 T cell receptor beta chains from one specimen sequenced in a study of neurological immune-mediated disorders. The time point: longitudinal time-point 2. TCRdb processed the 5' RACE reads anew with MiXCR; each CDR3 protein has one entry. The table records about 90,000 distinct CDR3 sequences, roughly 13% of them present only once. The sample comprised PBMCs. The receptors shown here come from a female donor with HTLV-1-associated myelopathy (HAM/TSP).

In its sample, this clonotype was seen many times. DNA for the CDR3: TGTGCCAGCACCGGGAATTGGGGCAGGGACTATGGCTACACCTTC. It translates to CASTGNWGRDYGYTF. The V call is TRBV12-3 or TRBV12-4, the J call TRBJ1-2; possibly TRBD1 for D (5 bases). This CDR3 is 15 amino acids long. Trimming cost V 7 bases and J 3 bases, with 18 bases left between them.

A note on this clonotype: A much larger clone differs from this one at a single base, so this may be a read error. This CDR3 reads CASNYEGTGTDTQYF. CDR3 DNA sequence: TGTGCCAGCAATTACGAGGGGACGGGGACAGATACGCAGTATTTT. The genes are TRBV6-5 and TRBJ2-3, with D perhaps given as TRBD1 or TRBD2 (5 bases each). CDR3 length: 15 residues. Germline-derived CDR1 and CDR2 are MNHEY and SVGAGI.

This clonotype has a count of ten or more. This sequence joins TRBV28 and TRBJ1-2, with TRBD1 matching over 7 bases. Germline loops: CDR1 MDHEN, CDR2 SYDVKM. Trimming at V came to 6 bases and at J to 6 bases, leaving 4 bases not matched to a gene. The CDR3 spans 12 residues. The CDR3 loop reads CASSQTGDGYTF. DNA for the CDR3: TGTGCCAGCAGCCAAACAGGGGATGGCTACACCTTC.